Following are 11 T cell receptor beta chains from one sample sequenced in a study of post-analysis software for immune sequencing data. Prepared TCR beta cDNA libraries contained unique molecular identifiers. MiXCR, run by TCRdb on the PCR reads, gives a single entry per CDR3 protein. The sample has 350,000 to 500,000 distinct CDR3 sequences; more than 30% are singletons. Their cognate antigens are unknown. Study results and caveats: Controls showed lower frequencies than patients for roughly 5 TRBV segments, and TRBV5-6, TRBV5-1 and TRBV20-1 were among these.

Sequenced input: blood. The receptors come from a girl aged 2 to 9 with multiple sclerosis.

The CDR3, as DNA: TGTGCCACCAGCAGAGCCGGGATGCCCTACGAGCAGTACTTC. Translated, it gives CATSRAGMPYEQYF. The gene calls are TRBV15 and TRBJ2-7; a weak D match, TRBD2 (5 bases). From germline, CDR1 is LNHNV and CDR2 YYDKDF (reference sequence). Trimming removed 1 base at V and 2 bases at J, with 9 bases between. The CDR3 contains 14 residues.

This chain links TRBV7-9 with TRBJ1-1; D gene ambiguous. Germline lookup yields CDR1 SEHNR and CDR2 FQNEAQ (reference sequence). V gave up 2 bases and J gave up 11 bases, with 12 bases separating them. The length of the CDR3 is 12 residues. CDR3 region: CASSLIGSPAFF. CDR3 in DNA: TGTGCCAGCAGCTTAATCGGGAGTCCGGCTTTCTTT.

The rearrangement links TRBV7-2 to TRBJ2-2; maybe TRBD1 (6 bases). The CDR3 contains 16 residues. Between the trimmed V and J ends, which lost 2 bases and 2 bases, there was a span of 12 bases. CDR1 and CDR2 from the germline V gene are SGHTA and FQGNSA. Written as DNA, the CDR3 is TGTGCCAGCAGCTTACGTAGGGGGATAAACACCGGGGAGCTGTTTTTT. Translation gives CASSLRRGINTGELFF.

This clonotype was counted at least ten times. The chain employs TRBV15 and TRBJ2-7; unclear D gene. The germline V gene has CDR1 LNHNV and CDR2 YYDKDF (reference sequence). The germline V and J ends were trimmed by 0 bases and 3 bases, with 9 bases remaining between them. The CDR3 has 14 amino acids. CDR3 in DNA: TGTGCCACCAGCAGAGATCATGTAAGCTACGAGCAGTACTTC. This translates into CATSRDHVSYEQYF.

The table lists this clonotype with a few counts. The chain recombines TRBV12-3 or TRBV12-4 with TRBJ2-3, with 8 bases aligning to TRBD1. Germline trimming cut 5 bases from V and 3 bases from J; bases unmatched to any gene: 7. The CDR3 spans 15 residues. The CDR3 protein is CASSAARGLTDTQYF. The DNA of the CDR3 is TGTGCCAGCAGTGCTGCCAGGGGGCTAACAGATACGCAGTATTTT.

The rearrangement links TRBV29-1 to TRBJ1-1; D unresolved. V lost 3 bases to trimming and J lost 0 bases, with 17 bases between them. This CDR3 is 16 amino acids long. Germline CDR1 reads SQVTM; CDR2 reads ANQGSEA. In nucleotides, the CDR3 is TGCAGCGTTGACGACCGGGTGAGGGTGATGAACACTGAAGCTTTCTTT. Residues: CSVDDRVRVMNTEAFF.

The chain's CDR3 is CASSGQGAGYTF. CDR3 DNA: TGTGCCAGCTCCGGACAGGGCGCTGGCTACACCTTC. This chain links TRBV25-1 with TRBJ1-2, with 8 bases fitting TRBD1. Germline CDR1 reads MGHDK; CDR2 reads SYGVNS. Trimming removed 8 bases from V and 7 bases from J; junction bases left unmatched: 6. The CDR3 is 12 residues long.

This clonotype was observed many times. The rearrangement uses TRBV7-9 and TRBJ2-3; no clear D. V lost 3 bases, J lost 6 bases, and 13 bases lay in between. The CDR3 consists of 14 residues. Germline assignment: CDR1 SEHNR and CDR2 FQNEAQ (reference sequence). CDR3 coding DNA: TGTGCCAGCAGCTTCGACCCCACAGCGGATACGCAGTATTTT. As protein: CASSFDPTADTQYF.

The chain has TRBV6-5 and TRBJ2-1; 7 bases line up with TRBD2. The ends lost 4 bases at V and 6 bases at J; junction bases unmatched: 9. This CDR3 contains 15 residues. Germline V gene data show CDR1 as MNHEY and CDR2 as SVGAGI. CDR3 DNA: TGTGCCAGCAGTTGGGACTGGGAGGGAGGCAATGAGCAGTTCTTC. This gives the protein CASSWDWEGGNEQFF.

The chain uses TRBV7-2 and TRBJ2-5, with D unresolved. Germline loops: CDR1 SGHTA, CDR2 FQGNSA. The CDR3 has 14 amino acids. The V end lost 1 base, the J end lost 3 bases, and 9 bases lay between the germline ends. The CDR3 DNA reads TGTGCCAGCAGCTTAGGATGGAGTAAAGAGACCCAGTACTTC. Its protein product is CASSLGWSKETQYF.

This clonotype was counted ten times or more. The V call is TRBV10-3, the J call TRBJ1-5; D unclear. V dropped 8 bases and J dropped 4 bases, with 9 bases sitting between them. Germline lookup yields CDR1 ENHRY and CDR2 SYGVKD. The length of the CDR3 is 12 residues. The CDR3 region is CAIGPENQPQHF. CDR3 DNA sequence: TGTGCCATCGGGCCGGAGAATCAGCCCCAGCATTTT.